This TCR beta chain emerged from a study of T cells in Graves' hyperthyroidism and ophthalmopathy. Study findings and constraints: Patients with ophthalmopathy were separated from those with stable hyperthyroidism by a 13 V-J model.

It was RNA transcripts that yielded the amplified TCR beta CDR3 regions. With the HTBI primer set, the TCR CDR3 went through a first round of RT-PCR. One entry per CDR3 protein results from TCRdb running MiXCR on the multiplex PCR reads. Of 650,000 to 750,000 distinct CDR3 sequences listed, less than 15% are singletons. Trimming left V 6 bases short and J 0 bases short, with 8 bases between. The CDR3 spans 14 residues. Germline CDR1 PRHDT, CDR2 FYEKMQ (reference sequence). The PBMCs were taken from more than 8 ml of fresh peripheral blood. This clonotype was recorded at least ten times. As yet, its antigen is unknown.

The TCR originated in a woman aged 18-29 years with Graves' hyperthyroidism. The sample taken for sequencing was blood. V gene TRBV13 combines with J gene TRBJ2-2; D not resolved. The CDR3 sequence is CASSSLANTGELFF. The CDR3 region has the DNA TGTGCCAGCAGTAGTCTGGCGAACACCGGGGAGCTGTTTTTT.